Sequencing of this T cell receptor beta chain was carried out in a study of OX40 agonist ivuxolimab in advanced cancers. Clones were read by immunoSEQ multiplex PCR, and TCRdb kept only the in-frame ones, dropping some. The table includes 55,000 to 80,000 clones, nearly 90% detected once. The sequence derives from an adult with an advanced solid tumor such as melanoma, head and neck, liver or kidney cancer. The source was CD4+ or CD8+ T cells sorted from blood, collected in a trial of the OX40 agonist ivuxolimab.

DNA of the CDR3: TGTGCCAGTAGTCCTCGGGCGGCAACTAATGAAAAACTGTTTTTT. Its protein is CASSPRAATNEKLFF. The chain has TRBV19 and TRBJ1-4; unclear D gene. CDR1 LNHDA and CDR2 SQIVND come from the germline V gene (reference sequence). The V end was cut by 5 bases, the J end by 0 bases, with 10 bases between. This CDR3 is 15 amino acids long.